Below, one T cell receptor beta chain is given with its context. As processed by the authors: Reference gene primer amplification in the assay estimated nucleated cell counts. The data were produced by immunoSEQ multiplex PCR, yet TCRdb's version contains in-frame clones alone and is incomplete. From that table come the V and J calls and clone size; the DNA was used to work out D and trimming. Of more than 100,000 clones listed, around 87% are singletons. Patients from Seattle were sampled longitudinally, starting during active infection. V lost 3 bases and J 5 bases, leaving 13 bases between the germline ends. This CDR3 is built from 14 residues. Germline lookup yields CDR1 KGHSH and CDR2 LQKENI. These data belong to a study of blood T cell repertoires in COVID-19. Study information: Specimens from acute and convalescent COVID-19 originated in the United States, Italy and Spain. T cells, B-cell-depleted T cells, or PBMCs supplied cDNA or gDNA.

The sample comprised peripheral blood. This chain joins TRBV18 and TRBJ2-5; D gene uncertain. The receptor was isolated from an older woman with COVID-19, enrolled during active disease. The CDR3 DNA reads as TGTGCCAGCTCACCTCGCGCCGGAGAGGAGACCCAGTACTTC. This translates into CASSPRAGEETQYF.